Following are 10 T cell receptor beta chains from one sample sequenced in a study of T-cell reconstitution after alpha-beta-depleted transplantation in children. Preparation of the TCRbeta library involved a method that used unique molecular identifiers. TCRdb re-called the PCR reads with MiXCR, one entry per CDR3 protein. The sample contains approximately 210,000 distinct CDR3 sequences, approximately 15% of which appear only once. The sequencing used PBMCs, mostly from graft donor cells, collected 360 days after TCRalphabeta/CD19-depleted stem cell transplant. These receptors all stem from a male patient between 2 and 10 years old who had a stem cell transplant for acute lymphoblastic leukemia, so the T cells may come from the graft donor.

In this sample, this clonotype turned up many times. The genes are TRBV7-2 and TRBJ2-5; D call uncertain. The CDR3 runs to 14 residues. Germline V gene data show CDR1 as SGHTA and CDR2 as FQGNSA. Trimming removed 3 bases from V and 1 base from J, with 9 bases in between. CDR3 bases: TGTGCCAGCAGCTTGCAGAGTCCCCAAGAGACCCAGTACTTC. Its translation: CASSLQSPQETQYF.

The chain recombines TRBV12-3 or TRBV12-4 with TRBJ2-2; D is unresolved. Trimming left V 2 bases short and J 6 bases short, with 7 bases between. CDR3 size: 13 residues. DNA for the CDR3: TGTGCCAGCAGTTTATATGGACCCGGGGAGCTGTTTTTT. Translation: CASSLYGPGELFF.

This clonotype has just a few counts. The rearrangement links TRBV6-2 or TRBV6-3 to TRBJ2-5; TRBD2 might be the D (6 bases). Deletions cut 10 bases from V and 0 bases from J, with 18 bases between. CDR1 is MNHEY, CDR2 SVGEGT, per germline. The CDR3 spans 15 residues. This CDR3 reads CATSSLAEYQETQYF. In nucleotides, the CDR3 is TGTGCCACCTCCTCACTAGCCGAGTACCAAGAGACCCAGTACTTC.

V is TRBV7-7 and J is TRBJ2-1; D is possibly TRBD1 (5 bases). The CDR3 is 13 amino acids. Trimming pared 5 bases from V and 2 bases from J, leaving 7 bases between. Germline assignment: CDR1 SSHAT and CDR2 FNYEAQ (reference sequence). The CDR3 DNA reads TGTGCCAGCAGCCCGGACACCTACAATGAGCAGTTCTTC. Amino acid sequence: CASSPDTYNEQFF.

This chain uses TRBV10-2 with TRBJ2-3, with D perhaps matching TRBD2 (5 bases). The CDR3 contains 14 residues. Looked up from germline, CDR1 is WSHSY and CDR2 is SAAADI. V lost 6 bases and J 1 base, leaving 11 bases between the germline ends. Here the CDR3 DNA reads TGCGCCAGCAGCTCGGGGAGCGGCACAGATACGCAGTATTTT. It encodes CASSSGSGTDTQYF.

This clonotype was counted ten times or more. The gene calls are TRBV7-8 and TRBJ2-3; D is unresolved. V lost 0 bases and J lost 5, with 9 bases in between. The CDR3 sequence is 14 residues long. The germline V gene encodes CDR1 SGHVS and CDR2 FQNEAQ. The CDR3 DNA reads as TGTGCCAGCAGCTTAGCACTCGGTAAAGATACGCAGTATTTT. Protein: CASSLALGKDTQYF.

The rearrangement uses TRBV7-2 and TRBJ1-3; tentative D call: TRBD1 (6 bases). CDR3 length: 16 amino acids. The ends were cut back, 2 bases at V and 0 bases at J, with 11 bases in the middle. Germline loops: CDR1 SGHTA, CDR2 FQGNSA. This chain's CDR3 is CASSLYDRRSGNTIYF. The CDR3, as DNA: TGTGCCAGCAGCTTATATGACAGGCGCTCTGGAAACACCATATATTTT.

This clonotype has ten or more counts. This chain joins TRBV5-6 and TRBJ2-7, with TRBD1 matching 9 bases. Germline loops: CDR1 SGHDT, CDR2 YYEEEE. The CDR3 sequence is 15 residues long. Trimming took 6 bases from V and 2 from J; bases not matched to a gene: 9. CDR3 coding DNA: TGTGCCAGCAAGAACGAGGACAGGGGCGCCTACGAGCAGTACTTC. Translated, it gives CASKNEDRGAYEQYF.

The chain has TRBV3-1 and TRBJ1-5, with D tentatively TRBD1 (5 bases). Germline V lookup: CDR1 LGHDT, CDR2 YNNKEL (reference sequence). V was pared by 0 bases and J by 2 bases, with 11 bases between. CDR3 length: 16 amino acids. CDR3 in amino acids: CASSQDGARGNQPQHF. CDR3 sequence (DNA): TGTGCCAGCAGCCAAGACGGGGCGCGAGGCAATCAGCCCCAGCATTTT.

This clonotype was picked up a small number of times. The gene calls are TRBV10-2 and TRBJ2-7; 7 bases are shared with TRBD2. The V gene end was trimmed by 6 bases and the J gene end by 1 base; junction bases not matched to a gene: 15. The CDR3 loop spans 17 amino acids. CDR1 and CDR2 (germline): WSHSY, SAAADI. CDR3 protein: CASSQLPGGTSSYEQYF. CDR3 nucleotides: TGCGCCAGCAGCCAACTCCCGGGAGGCACGAGTTCCTACGAGCAGTACTTC.